The rows below give T cell receptor beta chains drawn from one sample of a study of blood T cell repertoires in COVID-19. Libraries were prepared by immunoSEQ multiplex PCR; TCRdb keeps only in-frame clonotypes and omits some of them. The sample includes about 68,000 clones, about 80% seen only once; the top ten take approximately 20%. Sequencing was carried out using peripheral blood. The source is a human donor in a cohort sampled during active COVID-19. Each CDR3 is given with its conserved first and last residue. The D gene is left open where the match is weak. A clone size is listed for some rows: how often the clone was seen (once, few, many), or a class if it is expanded.

clone_size | cdr3_length | d_call | j_call | v_call | cdr3_aa | cdr3_nt
- | 15 | TRBD1 | TRBJ1-1 | TRBV7-2 | CASSPGQVPNTEAFF | TGTGCCAGCAGCCCCGGACAGGTCCCGAACACTGAAGCTTTCTTT
- | 14 | TRBD2 | TRBJ2-5 | TRBV19 | CASSSGGGQETQYF | TGTGCCAGTAGTTCCGGGGGGGGCCAAGAGACCCAGTACTTC
few | 18 | TRBD2 | TRBJ2-1 | TRBV6-2/TRBV6-3 | CASSGGAGGPSVYNEQFF | TGTGCCAGCAGCGGGGGAGCGGGGGGGCCATCAGTCTACAACGAGCAGTTCTTC
- | 16 | TRBD2 | TRBJ2-1 | TRBV24-1 | CATSETSGRSYNEQFF | TGTGCCACCAGTGAGACTAGCGGGAGGTCCTACAATGAGCAGTTCTTC
- | 15 | - | TRBJ2-5 | TRBV5-4 | CASSLAGDLGETQYF | TGTGCCAGCAGCTTGGCAGGGGACCTCGGCGAGACCCAGTACTTC
- | 15 | TRBD2 | TRBJ2-1 | TRBV2 | CASSQSGRSYNEQFF | TGTGCCAGCAGCCAGAGCGGGAGAAGCTACAATGAGCAGTTCTTC
- | 15 | - | TRBJ1-5 | TRBV6-2/TRBV6-3 | CASSQITGFGQPQHF | TGTGCCAGCAGCCAAATTACAGGGTTTGGACAGCCCCAGCATTTT
- | 15 | TRBD1 | TRBJ2-1 | TRBV7-2 | CASSLLLGQGGEQFF | TGTGCCAGCAGCTTATTGCTTGGACAGGGCGGGGAGCAGTTCTTC
- | 13 | - | TRBJ1-1 | TRBV2 | CASTPAAFTEAFF | TGTGCCAGCACCCCTGCGGCATTCACTGAAGCTTTCTTT
- | 15 | - | TRBJ1-1 | TRBV28 | CASSSMTRSHTEAFF | TGTGCCAGCAGTTCAATGACGCGGTCCCACACTGAAGCTTTCTTT
- | 15 | TRBD1 | TRBJ1-2 | TRBV27 | CASSFGTGDLEGYTF | TGTGCCAGCAGTTTTGGGACAGGGGATTTGGAAGGCTACACCTTC
- | 16 | TRBD1 | TRBJ1-3 | TRBV28 | CASSLGQGFLRNTIYF | TGTGCCAGCAGTTTAGGACAGGGGTTTCTACGAAACACCATATATTTT
- | 14 | TRBD2 | TRBJ2-5 | TRBV29-1 | CSVAGGLAGETQYF | TGCAGCGTTGCGGGGGGACTAGCGGGAGAGACCCAGTACTTC
- | 14 | TRBD2 | TRBJ2-5 | TRBV6-6 | CASSGGGRKETQYF | TGTGCCAGCAGTGGGGGGGGACGGAAAGAGACCCAGTACTTC
- | 16 | TRBD2 | TRBJ2-1 | TRBV19 | CASSSPGTSGNNEQFF | TGTGCCAGTAGTAGCCCCGGGACTAGCGGAAACAATGAGCAGTTCTTC
- | 15 | TRBD1 | TRBJ2-1 | TRBV5-1 | CASSLRTGGKNEQFF | TGCGCCAGCAGCCTCAGGACAGGGGGCAAGAATGAGCAGTTCTTC
- | 13 | TRBD1 | TRBJ1-1 | TRBV19 | CASSRGQGRQAFF | TGTGCCAGTAGCAGGGGACAGGGTCGTCAGGCTTTCTTT
- | 14 | - | TRBJ2-7 | TRBV19 | CASSLGGPSYEQYF | TGTGCCAGTAGTTTGGGGGGTCCAAGCTACGAGCAGTACTTC
- | 15 | - | TRBJ2-7 | TRBV7-8 | CASSVSSVLSYEQYF | TGTGCCAGCAGCGTTTCTAGCGTACTCTCCTACGAGCAGTACTTC
- | 18 | TRBD1 | TRBJ1-4 | TRBV30 | CAWSLPTGTADYNEKLFF | TGTGCCTGGAGTCTCCCCACCGGGACAGCGGACTATAATGAAAAACTGTTTTTT
- | 15 | - | TRBJ2-1 | TRBV28 | CASSWSISSYNEQFF | TGTGCCAGCAGTTGGAGTATCAGCTCCTACAATGAGCAGTTCTTC
- | 14 | TRBD1 | TRBJ2-7 | TRBV5-1 | CASSLDRGEDEQYF | TGCGCCAGCAGCTTAGACAGGGGAGAGGACGAGCAGTACTTC
- | 15 | TRBD1 | TRBJ2-5 | TRBV7-9 | CASSPTGPMRETQYF | TGTGCCAGCAGTCCGACAGGGCCCATGAGGGAGACCCAGTACTTC
few | 15 | TRBD1 | TRBJ2-7 | TRBV3-1/TRBV3-2 | CASSQRPGQGSEQYF | TGTGCCAGCAGCCAAAGGCCGGGACAGGGAAGCGAGCAGTACTTC
- | 13 | - | TRBJ2-3 | TRBV5-1 | CASSSQGTDTQYF | TGCGCCAGCAGCTCCCAGGGAACAGATACGCAGTATTTT
- | 11 | - | TRBJ2-5 | TRBV7-2 | CASSIKETQYF | TGTGCCAGCAGCATTAAAGAGACCCAGTACTTC
- | 13 | TRBD1 | TRBJ1-6 | TRBV20-1 | CSARDRGNSPLHF | TGCAGTGCTCGTGACAGGGGTAATTCACCCCTCCACTTT
- | 16 | TRBD2 | TRBJ2-1 | TRBV9 | CASSVGLAGSYNEQFF | TGTGCCAGCAGCGTAGGGCTAGCGGGTTCATACAATGAGCAGTTCTTC
- | 14 | - | TRBJ2-7 | TRBV7-9 | CASSSRTAPYEQYF | TGTGCCAGCAGCTCGCGGACAGCTCCCTACGAGCAGTACTTC
- | 12 | - | TRBJ2-3 | TRBV29-1 | CSAGEPTDTQYF | TGCAGCGCCGGTGAACCCACAGATACGCAGTATTTT
- | 14 | TRBD2 | TRBJ2-3 | TRBV10-3 | CAISYGGAADTQYF | TGTGCCATCAGCTACGGGGGGGCGGCAGATACGCAGTATTTT
- | 15 | - | TRBJ1-3 | TRBV7-7 | CASSLASGPGNTIYF | TGTGCTAGCAGCTTAGCATCAGGGCCCGGAAACACCATATATTTT
- | 14 | - | TRBJ2-6 | TRBV6-5 | CASRRVAGANVLTF | TGTGCCAGCCGCAGGGTGGCTGGGGCCAACGTCCTGACTTTC
- | 14 | TRBD1 | TRBJ2-3 | TRBV5-1 | CASRPDRVTDTQYF | TGCGCCAGCAGACCTGACAGGGTCACAGATACGCAGTATTTT